This T cell receptor beta chain is from a study of control samples from healthy donors and cancer patients. The CDR3 covers 13 residues. Germline-derived CDR1 and CDR2 are MNHNY and SVGAGI (reference sequence). Trimming at V came to 8 bases and at J to 5 bases, leaving 3 bases not matched to a gene. TCRdb keeps only in-frame clones here, not all; method: immunoSEQ multiplex PCR. The sample lists under 200,000 clones; 90% to 95% were seen once. This clonotype originated in a woman under 40 in good health. Input material: blood. This sequence joins TRBV6-6 and TRBJ2-2, with 9 positions matching TRBD2. The CDR3 bases are TGTGCCAGCTGTAGCGGGAGTACCGGGGAGCTGTTTTTT. It encodes CASCSGSTGELFF.